This entry concerns a single T cell receptor (beta chain). What it recognizes is unknown. TCRdb keeps only in-frame clones here, not all; method: immunoSEQ multiplex PCR. The sample contains nearly 110,000 clones, about 93% of which appear only once. The V gene lost 6 bases and the J gene lost 5 bases, with 20 bases spanning the gap. The germline gives CDR1 LNHDA, CDR2 SQIVND (reference sequence). CDR3 size: 16 residues. The data derive from a study of T cell responses to AZD1222 COVID-19 vaccine. Regarding the study as a whole: Among those given AZD1222, only six were seropositive at baseline. The donors showed a predominance of white British ancestry and of females, with possible underestimation of clonal diversity.

The sample here was peripheral blood, taken on day 0 of AZD1222 vaccination. The chain is built from TRBV19 and TRBJ2-1, with D uncertain. This TCR came from an adult in good health. CDR3: CASRNEDPSPHNEQFF. CDR3 DNA sequence: TGTGCCAGTAGAAACGAAGATCCCTCCCCACACAATGAGCAGTTCTTC.